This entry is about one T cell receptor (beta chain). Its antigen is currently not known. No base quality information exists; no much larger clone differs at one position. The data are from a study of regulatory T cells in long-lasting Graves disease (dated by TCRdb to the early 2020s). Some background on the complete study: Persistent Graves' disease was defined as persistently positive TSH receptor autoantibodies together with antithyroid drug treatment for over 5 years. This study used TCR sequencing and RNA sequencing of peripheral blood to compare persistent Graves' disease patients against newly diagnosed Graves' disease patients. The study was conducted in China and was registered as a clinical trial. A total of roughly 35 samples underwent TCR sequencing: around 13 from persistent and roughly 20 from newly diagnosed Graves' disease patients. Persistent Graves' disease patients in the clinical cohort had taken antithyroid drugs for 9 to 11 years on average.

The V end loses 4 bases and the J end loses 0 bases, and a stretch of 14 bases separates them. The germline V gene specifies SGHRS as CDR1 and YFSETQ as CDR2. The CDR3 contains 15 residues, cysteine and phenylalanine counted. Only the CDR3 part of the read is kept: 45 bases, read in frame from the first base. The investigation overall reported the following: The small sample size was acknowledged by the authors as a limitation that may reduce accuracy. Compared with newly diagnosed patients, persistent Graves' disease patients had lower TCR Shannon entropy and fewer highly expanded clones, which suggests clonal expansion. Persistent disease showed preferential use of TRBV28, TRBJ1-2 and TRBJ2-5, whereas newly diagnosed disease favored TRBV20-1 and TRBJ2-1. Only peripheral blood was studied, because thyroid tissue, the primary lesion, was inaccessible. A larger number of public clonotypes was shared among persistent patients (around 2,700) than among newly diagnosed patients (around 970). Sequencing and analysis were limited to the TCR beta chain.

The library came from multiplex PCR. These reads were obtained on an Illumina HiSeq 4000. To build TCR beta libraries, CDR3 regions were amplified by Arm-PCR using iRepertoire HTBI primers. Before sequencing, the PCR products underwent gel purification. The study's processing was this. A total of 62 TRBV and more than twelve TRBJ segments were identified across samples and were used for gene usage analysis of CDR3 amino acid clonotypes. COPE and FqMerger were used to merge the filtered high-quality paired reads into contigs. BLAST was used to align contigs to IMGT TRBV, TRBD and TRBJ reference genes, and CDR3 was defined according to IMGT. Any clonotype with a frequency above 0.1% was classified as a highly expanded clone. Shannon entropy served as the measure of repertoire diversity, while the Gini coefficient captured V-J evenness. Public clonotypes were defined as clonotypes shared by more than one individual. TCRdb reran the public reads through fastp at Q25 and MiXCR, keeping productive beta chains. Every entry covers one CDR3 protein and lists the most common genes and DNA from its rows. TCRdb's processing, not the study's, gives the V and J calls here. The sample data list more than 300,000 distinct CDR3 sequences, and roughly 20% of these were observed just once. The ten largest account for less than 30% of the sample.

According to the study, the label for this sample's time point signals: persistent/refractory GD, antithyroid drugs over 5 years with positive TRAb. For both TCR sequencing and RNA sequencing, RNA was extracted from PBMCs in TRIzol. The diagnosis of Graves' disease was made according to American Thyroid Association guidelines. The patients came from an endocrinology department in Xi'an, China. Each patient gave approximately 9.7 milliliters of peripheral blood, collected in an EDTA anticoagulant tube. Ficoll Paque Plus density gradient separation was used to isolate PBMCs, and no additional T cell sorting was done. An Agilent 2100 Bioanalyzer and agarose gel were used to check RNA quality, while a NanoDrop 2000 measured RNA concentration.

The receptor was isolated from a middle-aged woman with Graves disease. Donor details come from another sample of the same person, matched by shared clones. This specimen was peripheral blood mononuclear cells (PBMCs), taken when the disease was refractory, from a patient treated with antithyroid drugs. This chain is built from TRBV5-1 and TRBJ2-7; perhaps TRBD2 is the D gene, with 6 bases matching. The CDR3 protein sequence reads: CASSRTAGPSYEQYF. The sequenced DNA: TGCGCCAGCAGCCGCACGGCGGGACCCTCCTACGAGCAGTACTTC.